Ten or more counts support the clone carrying this TCR beta chain. Its antigen is unidentified. Clones were sequenced by immunoSEQ multiplex PCR, and TCRdb holds only the in-frame ones, with some missing. The sample contains some 120,000 clones, roughly 84% of which appear only once. This record belongs to a study of T cell responses to AZD1222 COVID-19 vaccine. Whole-study results and caveats: Repertoire samples came only from after the peak T cell response. Donors skewed white British and female; clonal diversity was possibly underestimated. Baseline seropositivity characterized only six AZD1222 recipients.

This CDR3 region has 15 residues. V was pared by 6 bases and J by 3 bases, with 3 bases of the junction left unmatched. The germline V gene encodes CDR1 MNHEY and CDR2 SMNVEV (reference sequence). The receptor was derived from an adult in good health. The chain recombines TRBV27 with TRBJ2-1; the match to TRBD2 covers 12 bases. Here the sequenced sample was peripheral blood, taken on day 0 of AZD1222 vaccination. CDR3 region: CASRGLAGNYNEQFF. The CDR3 DNA is TGTGCCAGCAGGGGACTAGCGGGTAACTACAATGAGCAGTTCTTC.